Listed here are 22 T cell receptor beta chains from one sample, sequenced in a study of shared clonotypes between healthy human individuals (dated by TCRdb to 2019 to 2021). Library preparation was by the immunoSEQ multiplex PCR assay. TCRdb took this table from immuneACCESS and kept in-frame rearrangements with V and J called. Such tables lack part of the clones; where checked against another copy, unresolved V genes explain under half of the gap, and the rest is unexplained. The sample records hundreds of thousands of clones, about 95% of which are singletons. The biggest ten clones account for 0.05% to 0.07% of the sample. The sequenced sample consisted of naive CD4+ T cells sorted from blood. The cell subset or site label, read with the paper, signifies: CD45RA+ positively selected. These receptors were obtained from a woman between 25 and 40 years old in good health.

The gene calls are TRBV6-5 and TRBJ1-6, with TRBD1 as a possible D gene (5 bases). V was cut by 6 bases and J by 5 bases, with 14 bases left in between. Germline V CDR1 and CDR2: MNHEY, SVGAGI. This CDR3 has 15 residues. The CDR3 is CASSYVGPNNSPLHF. CDR3 nucleotides: TGTGCCAGCAGCTACGTGGGACCGAATAATTCACCCCTCCACTTT.

The rearrangement joins TRBV5-4 to TRBJ2-5; 9 bases line up with TRBD1. Looked up from germline, CDR1 is SGHNT and CDR2 is YYREEE (reference sequence). J lost 13 bases, V lost 2 bases, and 12 bases had no gene match. The CDR3 totals 14 residues. In nucleotides, the CDR3 is TGTGCCAGCAGCTTCCGGGACAGGGTTAAGGAGGCGTACTTC. This encodes CASSFRDRVKEAYF.

The chain uses TRBV5-1 and TRBJ2-1; TRBD2 matches 9 bases. With V trimmed by 4 bases and J by 4 bases, 3 bases remained unmatched. The V gene's germline CDR1 is SGHRS and CDR2 YFSETQ. The CDR3 spans 14 residues. Written as DNA, the CDR3 is TGCGCCAGCAGCAATAGCGGGAGATACAATGAGCAGTTCTTC. It yields the protein CASSNSGRYNEQFF. Full variable domain (rest looked up from reference TRBV5-1 and TRBJ2-1): KAGVTQTPRYLIKTRGQQVTLSCSPISGHRSVSWYQQTPGQGLQFLFEYFSETQRNKGNFPGRFSGRQFSNSRSEMNVSTLELGDSALYLCASSNSGRYNEQFFGPGTRLTVL.

This chain connects TRBV5-8 to TRBJ2-1, with 11 positions matching TRBD2. Trimming at V came to 4 bases and at J to 12 bases, leaving 9 bases not matched to a gene. Germline loops: CDR1 SGHTS, CDR2 YDEGEE. CDR3 length: 14 amino acids. The CDR3 DNA sequence: TGTGCCAGCAGCCACCTGGGACTAGCGGCGATGCAGTTCTTC. Residues: CASSHLGLAAMQFF.

The rearrangement joins TRBV5-1 to TRBJ2-1; the match to TRBD1 covers 10 bases. The CDR3 is 16 amino acids. V lost 4 bases, J lost 6 bases, and 10 bases stayed unmatched. Germline CDR1 and CDR2: SGHRS and YFSETQ. The CDR3 coding sequence is TGCGCCAGCAGCCTTTTGCGACAGGGGGCTGGCAATGAGCAGTTCTTC. Its protein is CASSLLRQGAGNEQFF.

This chain links TRBV28 with TRBJ1-6; D gene uncertain. V dropped 5 bases and J dropped 11 bases, with 10 bases sitting between them. This CDR3 spans 12 amino acids. CDR1 is MDHEN, CDR2 SYDVKM, per germline. CDR3 region: CASSPPVTPLHF. In nucleotides, the CDR3 is TGTGCCAGCAGTCCTCCCGTAACACCCCTCCACTTT.

The CDR3 region is CASRLGHLGQYF. The CDR3 coding sequence is TGTGCCAGCAGGCTGGGACACTTGGGACAGTACTTC. The chain has TRBV2 and TRBJ2-7; possible D gene TRBD1, 6 bases. Germline V lookup: CDR1 SNHLY, CDR2 FYNNEI. V lost 6 bases to trimming and J lost 10 bases, with 16 bases between them. The CDR3 spans 12 residues. Full variable domain (outside the CDR3, taken from reference TRBV2 and TRBJ2-7): EPEVTQTPSHQVTQMGQEVILRCVPISNHLYFYWYRQILGQKVEFLVSFYNNEISEKSEIFDDQFSVERPDGSNFTLKIRSTKLEDSAMYFCASRLGHLGQYFGPGTRLTVT.

The chain links TRBV27 to TRBJ2-7; TRBD1 agrees at 8 bases. Germline CDR1 is MNHEY and CDR2 is SMNVEV (reference sequence). V gave up 6 bases and J gave up 2 bases; unmatched junction bases: 9. This CDR3 comprises 15 residues. This chain's CDR3 is CASRPQGATTYEQYF. DNA of the CDR3: TGTGCCAGCAGGCCTCAGGGGGCGACGACCTACGAGCAGTACTTC.

This rearrangement joins TRBV29-1 to TRBJ2-5, with TRBD2 matching 7 bases. From germline, CDR1 is SQVTM and CDR2 ANQGSEA. V gave up 4 bases and J gave up 11 bases; unmatched junction bases: 10. The CDR3 length is 12 residues. In DNA form, the CDR3 reads TGCAGCGTTGGACTAGCAGTGTGGGAGCAGTACTTC. As protein: CSVGLAVWEQYF.

This sequence joins TRBV18 and TRBJ2-7; the D gene is possibly TRBD1 (5 bases). The V gene lost 4 bases and the J gene lost 9 bases, with 16 bases spanning the gap. The CDR3 contains 13 residues. Germline V gene lookup returns CDR1 KGHSH and CDR2 LQKENI. The CDR3 is CASSLRQTFGQYF. The DNA of the CDR3 is TGTGCCAGCTCACTCCGACAGACCTTCGGGCAGTACTTC.

The chain couples TRBV18 to TRBJ1-2, with 8 bases aligning to TRBD1. Germline trimming cut 6 bases from V and 5 bases from J; bases unmatched to any gene: 14. CDR1 is KGHSH, CDR2 LQKENI, per germline. The CDR3 runs 16 residues. The CDR3 loop is CASSLSTGDNRYGYTF. In DNA, the CDR3 is TGTGCCAGCTCGCTTTCGACAGGGGATAATCGGTATGGCTACACCTTC. Variable domain in full (rest from reference TRBV18 and TRBJ1-2): NAGVMQNPRHLVRRRGQEARLRCSPMKGHSHVYWYRQLPEEGLKFMVYLQKENIIDESGMPKERFSAEFPKEGPSILRIQQVVRGDSAAYFCASSLSTGDNRYGYTFGSGTRLTVV.

The V gene is TRBV5-1, the J gene TRBJ1-5; D is possibly TRBD1 (5 bases). This CDR3 is built from 19 residues. Germline CDR1 is SGHRS and CDR2 is YFSETQ. Deletions cut 4 bases from V and 0 bases from J, with 23 bases between. The CDR3 sequence is CASSQTASGPEFSNQPQHF. The DNA of the CDR3 is TGCGCCAGCAGCCAAACTGCATCGGGGCCAGAGTTTAGCAATCAGCCCCAGCATTTT.

The chain is built from TRBV6-5 and TRBJ2-2; D might be TRBD2 (5 bases). Trimming cost V 11 bases and J 3 bases, with 16 bases left between them. Germline V gene data show CDR1 as MNHEY and CDR2 as SVGAGI. The CDR3 loop spans 14 amino acids. CDR3 sequence reads: CACGWRPYTGELFF. DNA of the CDR3: TGTGCCTGCGGCTGGAGGCCGTACACCGGGGAGCTGTTTTTT.

The rearrangement uses TRBV5-1 and TRBJ2-3, with a weak D call TRBD2 (5 bases). The V end lost 4 bases, the J end lost 4 bases, and 13 bases lay between the germline ends. The CDR3 spans 14 residues. CDR1 and CDR2 from the germline V gene are SGHRS and YFSETQ. CDR3 region: CASSAIVSADTQYF. CDR3 coding DNA: TGCGCCAGCAGCGCCATCGTTAGCGCAGATACGCAGTATTTT.

The V gene is TRBV2, the J gene TRBJ2-7; D is uncertain. Between the trimmed V and J ends, which lost 3 bases and 3 bases, there was a span of 3 bases. This CDR3 contains 11 residues. CDR1 is SNHLY, CDR2 FYNNEI, per germline. For the CDR3, the DNA is TGTGCCAGCAGTGACCACTACGAGCAGTACTTC. Translation gives CASSDHYEQYF. Full variable domain (missing parts from reference TRBV2 and TRBJ2-7): EPEVTQTPSHQVTQMGQEVILRCVPISNHLYFYWYRQILGQKVEFLVSFYNNEISEKSEIFDDQFSVERPDGSNFTLKIRSTKLEDSAMYFCASSDHYEQYFGPGTRLTVT.

In its sample, this clone was seen once. The CDR3 coding sequence is TGTGCCAGTAAGGCGACTAGCGGGACTTCCGGGGCCAACGTCCTGACTTTC. Its translation is CASKATSGTSGANVLTF. The J gene is TRBJ2-6, the V gene TRBV19; 11 bases are a match to TRBD2. CDR1 and CDR2 from the germline V gene are LNHDA and SQIVND (reference sequence). Unmatched junction bases numbered 9, after V lost 7 bases and J lost 4 bases. The CDR3 spans 17 residues.

The CDR3 DNA reads TGTGCCAGCAGCCATGCCGAGACCCAGTACTTC. Translated: CASSHAETQYF. The chain uses TRBV7-9 and TRBJ2-5; no firm D call. Trimming left V 5 bases short and J 5 bases short, with 6 bases between. There are 11 residues in the CDR3. Germline CDR1 is SEHNR and CDR2 is FQNEAQ (reference sequence).

The chain has TRBV7-9 and TRBJ2-7, with 10 bases aligning to TRBD1. V was clipped by 6 bases and J by 5 bases; unmatched bases: 7. The CDR3 has 14 residues. The germline gives CDR1 SEHNR, CDR2 FQNEAQ (reference sequence). CDR3 bases: TGTGCCAGCAGGGGGGACAGGGGCGAAGACGAGCAGTACTTC. It translates to CASRGDRGEDEQYF.

For this clone: Other nucleotide sequences from this sample produce the same CDR3. The rearrangement joins TRBV5-1 to TRBJ1-5, with D perhaps TRBD1 (6 bases). V lost 0 bases to trimming and J lost 1 base, with 11 bases between them. The CDR3 loop spans 16 amino acids. Germline V CDR1 and CDR2: SGHRS, YFSETQ. The CDR3 loop is CASSLGEGGSNQPQHF. The CDR3 DNA reads as TGCGCCAGCAGCTTGGGTGAGGGGGGAAGCAATCAGCCCCAGCATTTT. Full variable domain (rest looked up from reference TRBV5-1 and TRBJ1-5): KAGVTQTPRYLIKTRGQQVTLSCSPISGHRSVSWYQQTPGQGLQFLFEYFSETQRNKGNFPGRFSGRQFSNSRSEMNVSTLELGDSALYLCASSLGEGGSNQPQHFGDGTRLSIL.

The V and J genes are TRBV5-1 and TRBJ1-4; possible D gene TRBD1, 6 bases. The CDR3 is 15 amino acids. Germline V gene lookup returns CDR1 SGHRS and CDR2 YFSETQ. V was pared by 4 bases and J by 7 bases, with 17 bases between. The CDR3 DNA reads TGCGCCAGCAGCAAAGGGTCTGGGGGCGGTGAAAAACTGTTTTTT. Its protein is CASSKGSGGGEKLFF.

This rearrangement joins TRBV6-1 to TRBJ2-3; TRBD2 is a possible D gene (5 bases). Germline V lookup: CDR1 MNHNS, CDR2 SASEGT. This CDR3 region has 14 residues. V was clipped by 9 bases and J by 8 bases, with 21 bases between them. This CDR3 reads CASRAGDEPVTQYF. The CDR3, as DNA: TGTGCCAGTAGGGCGGGCGATGAACCGGTTACGCAGTATTTT.

The chain recombines TRBV29-1 with TRBJ2-3; TRBD2 matches at 7 bases. CDR1 and CDR2 from the germline V gene are SQVTM and ANQGSEA. The CDR3 extends over 14 amino acids. V gave up 4 bases and J gave up 1 base; unmatched junction bases: 5. The CDR3 DNA follows: TGCAGCGTTGGCCCCACTAGCGGCACAGATACGCAGTATTTT. This gives the protein CSVGPTSGTDTQYF.